Below are 29 T cell receptor beta chains sequenced from a single sample in a study of blood T cell repertoires in COVID-19. Repertoires were generated with immunoSEQ multiplex PCR, while TCRdb's copy carries only in-frame clones and drops some. This table has hundreds of thousands of clones, 80% appearing once. The sample consisted of PBMCs or T cells enriched from blood (not recorded which). The receptor set was obtained from a woman aged 40 to 55 with acute COVID-19.

The V call is TRBV15, the J call TRBJ1-1; D uncertain. Germline CDR1 and CDR2: LNHNV and YYDKDF (reference sequence). V was trimmed by 5 bases and J by 4 bases, leaving 14 bases between them. The CDR3 is 14 residues long. In DNA, the CDR3 is TGTGCCACCAGCCGAGGGAGAGGAGCCACTGAAGCTTTCTTT. It codes for CATSRGRGATEAFF.

This clone is a singleton in its sample. The chain employs TRBV7-3 and TRBJ2-1; TRBD2 agrees at 12 bases. The junction had 11 bases not matched to a gene; V was cut back by 5 bases and J by 6 bases. The germline V gene encodes CDR1 SGHTA and CDR2 FQGTGA. This CDR3 is built from 17 residues. The DNA for the CDR3 is TGTGCCAGCAGCCCCGGGCCGCTAGCGGGGGGGGTCAATGAGCAGTTCTTC. Its protein is CASSPGPLAGGVNEQFF.

V is TRBV6-1 and J is TRBJ1-2; 9 bases are shared with TRBD1. The CDR3 runs to 17 residues. In germline, CDR1 is MNHNS, CDR2 SASEGT. The V and J ends lost 4 bases and 4 bases, in that order; junction bases with no gene match: 13. The CDR3 loop is CASSATLQGAGGYGYTF. The CDR3 DNA reads TGTGCCAGCAGTGCAACCTTACAGGGGGCTGGGGGCTATGGCTACACCTTC.

This chain connects TRBV28 to TRBJ1-2, with D maybe TRBD1 (6 bases). V shed 6 bases and J shed 2 bases, with 19 bases lying between them. CDR1 is MDHEN, CDR2 SYDVKM, per germline. This CDR3 region has 16 residues. DNA for the CDR3: TGTGCCAGCAGCGATTTGGACAGAACGTTCAACTATGGCTACACCTTC. It yields the protein CASSDLDRTFNYGYTF.

The rearrangement links TRBV6-8 to TRBJ2-1; 9 nucleotides line up with TRBD2. The CDR3 has 19 amino acids. Germline-derived CDR1 and CDR2 are MNHGY and SAAAGT. The V gene end was trimmed by 0 bases and the J gene end by 3 bases; junction bases not matched to a gene: 12. Here the CDR3 DNA reads TGTGCCAGCAGTTACTCGAGCGCGGGAGGGCCCGGGGACTACAATGAGCAGTTCTTC. Encoded protein: CASSYSSAGGPGDYNEQFF.

The J gene is TRBJ2-1, the V gene TRBV7-6; 10 bases fit TRBD2. The CDR3 runs to 15 residues. V lost 5 bases, J lost 2 bases, and 3 bases stayed unmatched. Looked up from germline, CDR1 is SGHVS and CDR2 is FNYEAQ. As DNA, the CDR3 is TGTGCCAGCAGCCCTAGCGGGAGACCCTACAATGAGCAGTTCTTC. Amino acids: CASSPSGRPYNEQFF. The full variable domain, its missing parts supplied by reference TRBV7-6 and TRBJ2-1, is GAGVSQSPRYKVTKRGQDVALRCDPISGHVSLYWYRQALGQGPEFLTYFNYEAQQDKSGLPNDRFSAERPEGSISTLTIQRTEQRDSAMYRCASSPSGRPYNEQFFGPGTRLTVL.

There are a few counts of this clone. This chain joins TRBV3-1 (or the pseudogene TRBV3-2) and TRBJ1-3; D might be TRBD1 (6 bases). Germline CDR1 reads LGHDT; CDR2 reads YNNKEL (reference sequence). Trimming cost V 2 bases and J 0 bases, with 11 bases left between them. This CDR3 has 16 residues. The CDR3 reads CASSQYRDSSGNTIYF. The CDR3 nucleotides are TGTGCCAGCAGCCAATACAGGGATAGCTCTGGAAACACCATATATTTT.

V is TRBV28 and J is TRBJ2-1; 9 bases line up with TRBD2. CDR3 size: 16 residues. Germline trimming cut 5 bases from V and 7 bases from J; bases unmatched to any gene: 12. In germline, CDR1 is MDHEN, CDR2 SYDVKM. This chain's CDR3 is CASSRRLAAIPNEQFF. As DNA, the CDR3 is TGTGCCAGCAGTCGCCGACTAGCGGCAATACCTAATGAGCAGTTCTTC.

This sequence joins TRBV6-1 and TRBJ1-6; TRBD1 matches 11 bases. This CDR3 is built from 15 residues. The V gene's germline CDR1 is MNHNS and CDR2 SASEGT. V trimming: 1 base; J trimming: 7 bases; junction bases outside the gene matches: 0. The chain's CDR3 is CASSEGTGGNSPLHF. The CDR3 nucleotides read TGTGCCAGCAGTGAAGGGACAGGGGGCAATTCACCCCTCCACTTT.

The sample holds one count of this clone. The gene calls are TRBV6-1 and TRBJ2-3, with 9 bases aligning to TRBD2. J was trimmed by 0 bases and V by 3 bases; bases with no gene match: 4. The CDR3 extends over 16 amino acids. Germline-derived CDR1 and CDR2 are MNHNS and SASEGT. CDR3 nucleotides: TGTGCCAGCAGTGAGACTAGCGGTCCTAGCACAGATACGCAGTATTTT. Protein product: CASSETSGPSTDTQYF.

CDR3 bases: TGTGCCAGCAGGTACTCGGGACATGACAATGAGCAGTTCTTC. This codes for CASRYSGHDNEQFF. V gene TRBV28 combines with J gene TRBJ2-1; tentative D call: TRBD1 (6 bases). The CDR3 length is 14 residues. Germline CDR1 MDHEN, CDR2 SYDVKM. V gave up 6 bases and J gave up 5 bases, with 14 bases separating them.

The gene calls are TRBV5-5 and TRBJ1-5; D unclear. The V gene's germline CDR1 is SGHKS and CDR2 YYEKEE (reference sequence). The CDR3 covers 13 residues. Trimming cost V 3 bases and J 5 bases, with 9 bases left between them. The CDR3 nucleotides are TGTGCCAGCAGCTCAAGGAGCGATCAGCCCCAGCATTTT. Translation: CASSSRSDQPQHF.

This clone has only one observation. The chain uses TRBV27 and TRBJ1-2, with 7 bases lining up with TRBD1. This CDR3 has 15 amino acids. Losses at the gene ends were 4 bases for V and 1 base for J; bases not matched to a gene: 6. Germline assignment: CDR1 MNHEY and CDR2 SMNVEV (reference sequence). DNA for the CDR3: TGTGCCAGCAGTTCACAGGGGTTTATTAACTATGGCTACACCTTC. Its translation is CASSSQGFINYGYTF.

The rearrangement joins TRBV23-1 to TRBJ2-5; D uncertain. TRBV23-1 is an ORF; its function is uncertain. Trimming shortened V by 1 base and J by 1 base, and 7 bases separated the two germline ends. This CDR3 has 14 amino acids. CDR3 residues: CASSQFPTQETQYF. In DNA, the CDR3 is TGCGCCAGCAGTCAATTTCCTACCCAAGAGACCCAGTACTTC.

CDR3 nucleotide sequence: TGTGCCAGCAGTTACGTGGACACTCTACAAGAGACCCAGTACTTC. It encodes CASSYVDTLQETQYF. V and J are TRBV6-8 and TRBJ2-5, with D possibly being TRBD1 (5 bases). The length of the CDR3 is 15 residues. Germline V lookup: CDR1 MNHGY, CDR2 SAAAGT. The V end lost 2 bases, the J end lost 2 bases, and 12 bases lay between the germline ends.

The genes are TRBV11-2 and TRBJ1-2, with D unresolved. Trimming cost V 2 bases and J 8 bases, with 21 bases left between them. In germline, CDR1 is SGHAT, CDR2 FQNNGV. This CDR3 is 16 amino acids long. CDR3 coding DNA: TGTGCCAGCAGCTTACCGCCGCCCGGGTCTTTGGAGGGCTACACCTTC. It translates to CASSLPPPGSLEGYTF. Based on the CDR3 plus reference TRBV11-2 and TRBJ1-2, the full variable domain is EAGVAQSPRYKIIEKRQSVAFWCNPISGHATLYWYQQILGQGPKLLIQFQNNGVVDDSQLPKDRFSAERLKGVDSTLKIQPAKLEDSAVYLCASSLPPPGSLEGYTFGSGTRLTVV.

About this clone: Within the sample, other DNA sequences also encode this same CDR3. The V and J genes are TRBV18 and TRBJ2-6; TRBD2 is a possible D gene (5 bases). Trimming left V 2 bases short and J 2 bases short, with 7 bases between. The CDR3 loop spans 15 amino acids. Germline assignment: CDR1 KGHSH and CDR2 LQKENI. CDR3 region: CASSPGRAGANVLTF. DNA of the CDR3: TGTGCCAGCTCACCAGGGAGAGCTGGGGCCAACGTCCTGACTTTC.

The rearrangement joins TRBV7-8 to TRBJ1-6, with no clear D. Deletions cut 5 bases from V and 7 bases from J, with 9 bases between. The CDR3 contains 13 residues. The germline V gene has CDR1 SGHVS and CDR2 FQNEAQ. The CDR3 reads CASSPMRNSPLHF. As DNA, the CDR3 is TGTGCCAGCAGCCCTATGCGGAATTCACCCCTCCACTTT.

This chain connects TRBV6-2 or TRBV6-3 to TRBJ2-2; 7 bases line up with TRBD2. Per germline, CDR1 MNHEY and CDR2 SVGEGT. This CDR3 region has 15 residues. J was trimmed by 1 base and V by 2 bases; bases with no gene match: 1. CDR3: CASSYGGRNTGELFF. DNA of the CDR3: TGTGCCAGCAGTTACGGCGGGAGGAACACCGGGGAGCTGTTTTTT.

To note about this clone: Other DNA sequences within the sample encode an identical CDR3. This chain connects TRBV11-3 to TRBJ2-5, with D perhaps TRBD1 (6 bases). Germline V gene lookup returns CDR1 SGHNT and CDR2 YENEEA. The CDR3 is made up of 14 amino acids. Trimming took 5 bases from V and 4 from J, leaving 14 bases between them. The CDR3 DNA follows: TGTGCCAGCAGCCTCGGACAAGGGGGAGAGACCCAGTACTTC. The encoded protein is CASSLGQGGETQYF.

The rearrangement uses TRBV4-3 and TRBJ1-1; D uncertain. The CDR3 consists of 15 residues. Trimming shortened V by 0 bases and J by 4 bases, and 12 bases separated the two germline ends. In germline, CDR1 is LGHNA, CDR2 YSLEER. CDR3 DNA sequence: TGCGCCAGCAGCCAAGATTCGTCTGTGGCCACTGAAGCTTTCTTT. Translation: CASSQDSSVATEAFF.

V usage is TRBV21-1 and J usage is TRBJ2-1; TRBD2, as called in the table, went unchecked against the DNA. TRBV21-1 is noted as a pseudogene. The CDR3 is 16 amino acids. CDR3 in amino acids: CASSKVTSSSYNEQFF. In DNA, the CDR3 is TGTGCCAGCAGCAAAGTGACTTCAAGCTCCTACAATGAGCAGTTCTTC.

This clone was seen more than once but under ten times. The chain employs TRBV7-3 and TRBJ2-1, with D possibly being TRBD1 (5 bases). V lost 2 bases to trimming and J lost 7 bases, with 12 bases between them. The germline V gene encodes CDR1 SGHTA and CDR2 FQGTGA. CDR3 length: 14 amino acids. The chain's CDR3 is CASSLGQLGNEQFF. CDR3 coding DNA: TGTGCCAGCAGCTTAGGACAATTGGGGAATGAGCAGTTCTTC. The full variable domain, in which reference TRBV7-3 and TRBJ2-1 provide the parts outside the CDR3, is GAGVSQTPSNKVTEKGKYVELRCDPISGHTALYWYRQSLGQGPEFLIYFQGTGAADDSGLPNDRFFAVRPEGSVSTLKIQRTERGDSAVYLCASSLGQLGNEQFFGPGTRLTVL.

The chain couples TRBV6-5 to TRBJ1-2, with D perhaps TRBD1 (5 bases). The V end was cut by 2 bases, the J end by 6 bases, with 10 bases between. The CDR3 is 13 residues long. The V gene's germline CDR1 is MNHEY and CDR2 SVGAGI. The CDR3 sequence: CASSYGGRDGYTF. CDR3 DNA: TGTGCCAGCAGTTACGGGGGGAGGGATGGCTACACCTTC.

In its sample, this clone was seen once. This chain uses TRBV9 with TRBJ1-3; 7 bases match TRBD1. CDR1 and CDR2 (germline): SGDLS, YYNGEE. The trim removed 3 bases at V and 5 bases at J, leaving 17 bases unmatched. CDR3 length: 18 residues. The CDR3 nucleotides are TGTGCCAGCAGCGCGACGGACAGGACAATCTCTGAGAGAAACACCATATATTTT. Translating gives CASSATDRTISERNTIYF.

The CDR3 DNA reads TGTGCCAGCAGCCTGGACAGAAGCACAGATACGCAGTATTTT. It translates to CASSLDRSTDTQYF. The J gene is TRBJ2-3, the V gene TRBV6-5; tentatively, D is TRBD1 (6 bases). Germline V gives CDR1 MNHEY, CDR2 SVGAGI. The germline V and J ends were trimmed by 6 bases and 0 bases, with 10 bases remaining between them. This CDR3 contains 14 residues.

The rearrangement uses TRBV7-2 and TRBJ1-1, with D uncertain. The V end lost 8 bases, the J end lost 1 base, and 2 bases lay between the germline ends. Germline assignment: CDR1 SGHTA and CDR2 FQGNSA. CDR3 length: 10 residues. The CDR3 spells CASQNTEAFF. CDR3 sequence (DNA): TGTGCCAGCCAGAACACTGAAGCTTTCTTT.

The count of this clone is one. The chain recombines TRBV5-4 with TRBJ2-6, with 8 bases lining up with TRBD1. The ends lost 2 bases at V and 2 bases at J; junction bases unmatched: 3. Germline V gives CDR1 SGHNT, CDR2 YYREEE (reference sequence). The CDR3 totals 16 residues. In nucleotides, the CDR3 is TGTGCCAGCAGCTTCCCAGGGGGCCCTGGGGCCAACGTCCTGACTTTC. Translated, it gives CASSFPGGPGANVLTF.

DNA for the CDR3: TGTGCCAGCAGTCCGAGGGTTACCGGGACTGAAGCTTTCTTT. Translating gives CASSPRVTGTEAFF. V gene TRBV27 combines with J gene TRBJ1-1, with D unresolved. Trimming stripped 5 bases from V and 5 bases from J, with 15 bases between. Germline V gene data show CDR1 as MNHEY and CDR2 as SMNVEV (reference sequence). The CDR3 has 14 amino acids.